This T cell receptor beta chain was sequenced for a study of cytomegalovirus exposure and HLA in healthy donors. A multiplex PCR was run with 60 Vbeta primers and 13 Jbeta primers. This table comes from immunoSEQ multiplex PCR, and its TCRdb copy is limited to in-frame clones, with some not included. The sample has approximately 130,000 clones, 82% seen once; the top ten hold about 8.1%. Per the germline V gene, CDR1 is MNHEY and CDR2 is SMNVEV (reference sequence). V lost 2 bases to trimming and J lost 3 bases; unmatched junction nucleotides: 15. This CDR3 contains 20 residues. This clonotype originated in a woman aged 50 to 65 in good health and CMV-seropositive. The chain links TRBV27 to TRBJ2-2, with 10 bases aligning to TRBD2. Sequences were obtained from PBMCs. CDR3 in DNA: TGTGCCAGCAGTTTAAGTTGGGGACTAGCGACCAACCTATACACCGGGGAGCTGTTTTTT. This encodes CASSLSWGLATNLYTGELFF.